This T cell receptor beta chain was captured by sequencing in a study of control samples from healthy donors and cancer patients. Trimming at V came to 10 bases and at J to 2 bases, leaving 7 bases not matched to a gene. Germline-derived CDR1 and CDR2 are MDHEN and SYDVKM. The CDR3 is made up of 13 amino acids. Repertoires were generated with immunoSEQ multiplex PCR, while TCRdb's copy carries only in-frame clones and drops some. Of roughly 140,000 clones in the sample, nearly 95% were seen once. The sequence derives from a man aged 50-59 years in good health. The rearrangement joins TRBV28 to TRBJ2-7, with 8 bases aligning to TRBD1. Sequenced: blood. CDR3 nucleotides: TGTGCCATCGGCCGGGACAGGACCTACGAGCAGTACTTC. Its protein product is CAIGRDRTYEQYF.